The TCR beta chain described here comes from a study of control samples from healthy donors and cancer patients. Repertoires were generated with immunoSEQ multiplex PCR, while TCRdb's copy carries only in-frame clones and drops some. Among just under 75,000 clones listed, approximately 84% were seen once. This CDR3 region has 13 residues. CDR1 is KGHSH, CDR2 LQKENI, per germline. V lost 3 bases and J 0 bases, leaving 5 bases between the germline ends. This receptor was identified in a woman aged 45-60 years in good health. This chain uses TRBV18 with TRBJ1-1, with D hard to call. The sample consisted of blood. CDR3 in amino acids: CASSPVVNTEAFF. The CDR3 nucleotides are TGTGCCAGCTCACCGGTGGTGAACACTGAAGCTTTCTTT.